Sequencing of this T cell receptor beta chain was carried out in a study of blood T cells in healthy people across ages. The study's findings and limits: PBMCs that were unsorted prevented a conclusive naive versus antigen-experienced comparison. While age rose, TCR beta diversity per million T cells dropped in a roughly linear way.

In regard to this clonotype: Its antigen is still unknown. This could be a read error, since a much larger clone is one nucleotide away.

A second PCR, run for about 6 to 11 cycles, used a sample-barcoded 5' primer plus a J-beta primer mix. TCRdb re-analysed the 5' RACE reads in MiXCR, keeping a single row per CDR3 protein. This table holds more than 800,000 distinct CDR3 sequences, 29% found once. What was sequenced was blood. The TCR comes from a woman aged 80 or over in good health.

This chain's CDR3 is CVSTNLDGTYEQYF. The CDR3 DNA follows: TGTGTCAGCACCAACCTCGACGGGACCTACGAGCAGTACTTC. The chain couples TRBV28 to TRBJ2-7, with D possibly TRBD2 on 5 matching bases. The CDR3 is 14 amino acids. Germline CDR1 is MDHEN and CDR2 is SYDVKM.